The entry that follows covers one TCR beta chain sequence. Its specificity is not known. The source of the sample is a study of beta chain features in type 1 diabetes. The entirety of the isolated RNA underwent reverse transcription, so expressed TCRB transcripts were sequenced. Profiled with immunoSEQ multiplex PCR; TCRdb holds only in-frame clones, not every one. The table includes 240,000 or so clones, under 70% detected once. Study-level points and caveats: Patients showed naive, central memory and Treg TCRB repertoires that appeared more similar than those of healthy donors.

Trimming left V 0 bases short and J 6 bases short, with 20 bases between. The length of the CDR3 is 16 residues. Germline-derived CDR1 and CDR2 are GTSNPN and SVGIG (reference sequence). The sequence was collected from a man under 40 in good health. This chain joins TRBV30 and TRBJ1-1, with unresolved D. Sequences were obtained from naive CD4+ T cells from blood. CDR3 in amino acids: CAWSVRLVVRAPEAFF. The DNA of the CDR3 is TGTGCCTGGAGTGTGAGATTGGTTGTTAGAGCCCCTGAAGCTTTCTTT.